This T cell receptor (beta chain) is drawn from a study of response to subunit inactivated influenza vaccine. One entry per CDR3 protein results from TCRdb running MiXCR on the RT-PCR reads. The data show more than 450,000 distinct CDR3 sequences, with approximately 12% seen just once and roughly a tenth held by the top ten. There are 18 residues in the CDR3. The V gene lost 1 base and the J gene lost 5 bases, with 23 bases spanning the gap. Germline CDR1 SGHAT, CDR2 FQDESV (reference sequence). The sequence was collected from a man aged 50-59 years who received an inactivated influenza vaccine. The material sequenced was PBMCs from blood, taken on the day of vaccination. The chain uses TRBV11-1 and TRBJ2-5; possibly TRBD2 for D (6 bases). As DNA, the CDR3 is TGTGCCAGCAGCTTAGTTGGAGGGAGGACCACATCAGGGGAGACCCAGTACTTC. Translating it yields CASSLVGGRTTSGETQYF.